This T cell receptor (beta chain) was captured in a study of blood T cell repertoires in COVID-19 (dated by TCRdb to the early 2020s). With respect to the entire study: Collaborator samples came from the United States, Italy and Spain and covered acute and convalescent phases of COVID-19. Samples were obtained from the ongoing ImmuneRACE study (first 160 participants) and from 1,000 to 1,500 subjects provided by 6 global collaborators. HLA class I and class II types, where available, came from metadata supplied by the sample provider rather than from assay-based typing. The dataset comprised deeply sampled blood TCRbeta repertoires from subjects exposed to, actively infected with, or recovered from COVID-19. The sample metadata nearly always contained a de-identified subject ID, COVID-19 status, age in years and sex. The repertoires were made available in a free public database intended to serve as a resource for research on the immune response to SARS-CoV-2. The material from the prospective study consisted of cDNA or gDNA derived from T cells, B-cell-depleted T cells, or PBMCs. Study-wide findings and limitations: The amount of clinical and demographic metadata varied by source and participant and was provided uncurated.

The immunoSEQ Assay, a bias-controlled multiplex PCR, was used to amplify TCRbeta CDR3 regions from genomic DNA. The authors' analysis ran thus. Within the assay, amplification of reference gene primers was used to estimate how many nucleated cells each sample contained. To quantify the absolute abundance of each unique TCRbeta CDR3 rearrangement, sequence reads were collapsed and filtered. For each sample, productive Simpson clonality was calculated as the square root of Simpson's diversity index across productive rearrangements. In its TCRdb copy, this immuneACCESS table keeps in-frame sequences only and misses some clones. Where compared with another copy, unresolved V genes explain less than half of these, and the others have no known cause. Clonal size and the V and J genes are those of that table, whereas D and trimming came from the DNA. For this sample the table gives fewer than 250,000 clones, of which about 92% were detected only once. Clones ranked in the top ten supply more than 0.95% of the sample.

The count of this clone is one. The antigen this receptor binds is unknown. No quality values exist for individual bases; no much larger clone is one base distant. The germline V gene supplies CDR1 SGHRS and CDR2 YFSETQ. The germline V end is reduced by 0 bases and the J end by 4 bases; junction bases left unmatched: 3. The CDR3 spans 15 residues, from the cysteine through the phenylalanine. Only CDR3 DNA remains: 45 bases, in frame from the first base. Collaborating institutions collected whole blood in K2EDTA tubes following their own protocols. For TCRbeta analysis, collaborator samples were shipped as frozen whole blood, as isolated PBMCs, or as DNA extracted from either sample type.

The material sequenced was peripheral blood. The chain employs TRBV5-1 and TRBJ2-1; TRBD2 agrees with 8 junctional bases. The origin of this receptor is a man between 25 and 39 years old with acute or convalescent COVID-19. The CDR3 protein is CASSLALAEYNEQFF. The sequence in DNA is TGCGCCAGCAGCTTGGCACTAGCGGAATACAATGAGCAGTTCTTC.